The subject of this entry is one TCR beta chain. Repertoires were generated with immunoSEQ multiplex PCR, while TCRdb's copy carries only in-frame clones and drops some. The sample includes about 200,000 clones, 88% of them seen just once. The source of the sample is a study of blood T cell repertoires in COVID-19. In germline, CDR1 is GTSNPN, CDR2 SVGIG (reference sequence). The CDR3 sequence is 13 residues long. V was trimmed by 3 bases and J by 2 bases, leaving 11 bases between them. The sample taken for sequencing was peripheral blood. This chain connects TRBV30 to TRBJ2-7, with D tentatively TRBD1 (6 bases). The TCR originated in a man in his forties with active or convalescent COVID-19. CDR3 DNA sequence: TGTGCCTGGAGACAGGGTTCGACCTACGAGCAGTACTTC. Translating gives CAWRQGSTYEQYF.